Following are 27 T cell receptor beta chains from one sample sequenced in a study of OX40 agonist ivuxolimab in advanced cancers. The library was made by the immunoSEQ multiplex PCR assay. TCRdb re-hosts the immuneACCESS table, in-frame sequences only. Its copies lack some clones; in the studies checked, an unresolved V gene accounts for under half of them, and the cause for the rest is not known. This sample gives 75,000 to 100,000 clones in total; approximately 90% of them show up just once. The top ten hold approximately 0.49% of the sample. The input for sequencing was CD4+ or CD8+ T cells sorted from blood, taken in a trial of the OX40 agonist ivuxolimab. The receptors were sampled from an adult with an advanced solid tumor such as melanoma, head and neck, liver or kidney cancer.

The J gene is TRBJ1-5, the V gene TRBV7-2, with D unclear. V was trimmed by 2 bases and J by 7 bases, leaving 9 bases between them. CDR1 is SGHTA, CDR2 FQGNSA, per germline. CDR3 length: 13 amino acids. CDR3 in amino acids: CASSLSGVQPQHF. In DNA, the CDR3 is TGTGCCAGCAGCTTAAGCGGGGTCCAGCCCCAGCATTTT.

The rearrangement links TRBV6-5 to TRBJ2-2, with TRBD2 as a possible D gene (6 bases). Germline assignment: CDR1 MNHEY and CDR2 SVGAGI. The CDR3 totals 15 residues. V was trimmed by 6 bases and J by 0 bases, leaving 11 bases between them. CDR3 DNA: TGTGCCAGCAGAGGCGGGACCGCGAACACCGGGGAGCTGTTTTTT. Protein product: CASRGGTANTGELFF.

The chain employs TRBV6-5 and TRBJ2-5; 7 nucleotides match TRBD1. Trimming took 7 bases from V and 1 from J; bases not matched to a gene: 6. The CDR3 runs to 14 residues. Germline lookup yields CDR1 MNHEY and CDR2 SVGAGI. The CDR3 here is CASTRQGPQETQYF. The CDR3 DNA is TGTGCCAGCACAAGACAGGGTCCCCAAGAGACCCAGTACTTC.

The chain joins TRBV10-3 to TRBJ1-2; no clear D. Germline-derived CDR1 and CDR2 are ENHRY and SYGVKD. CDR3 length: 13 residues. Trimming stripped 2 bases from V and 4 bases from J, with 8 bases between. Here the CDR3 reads CAISEGGSYGYTF. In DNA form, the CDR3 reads TGTGCCATCAGTGAGGGAGGTAGCTATGGCTACACCTTC.

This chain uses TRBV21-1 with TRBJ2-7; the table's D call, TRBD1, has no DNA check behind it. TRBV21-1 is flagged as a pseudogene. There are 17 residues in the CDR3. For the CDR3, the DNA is TGTGCCAGCAGCAAAGGAGGGGACAGGGGAGGACCCTACGAGCAGTACTTC. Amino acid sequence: CASSKGGDRGGPYEQYF.

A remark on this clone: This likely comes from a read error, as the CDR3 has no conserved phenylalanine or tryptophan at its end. CDR3 DNA sequence: TGTGCCAGCAGTGACAGATTTCCCCCGACCGGCTCCTATAATTCACCCCTCCACCTT. Amino acid sequence: CASSDRFPPTGSYNSPLHL. This sequence joins TRBV6-4 and TRBJ1-6; D not certain. Between the trimmed V and J ends, which lost 2 bases and 0 bases, there was a span of 17 bases. The V gene's germline CDR1 is MRHNA and CDR2 SNTAGT. The CDR3 has 19 amino acids.

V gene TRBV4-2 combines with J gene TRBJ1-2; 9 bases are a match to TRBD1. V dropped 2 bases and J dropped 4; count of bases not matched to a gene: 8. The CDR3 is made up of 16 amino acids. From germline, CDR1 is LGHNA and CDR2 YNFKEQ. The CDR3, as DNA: TGTGCCAGCAGCCAATCGAGTGGGACAGGGCTCTATGGCTACACCTTC. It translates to CASSQSSGTGLYGYTF.

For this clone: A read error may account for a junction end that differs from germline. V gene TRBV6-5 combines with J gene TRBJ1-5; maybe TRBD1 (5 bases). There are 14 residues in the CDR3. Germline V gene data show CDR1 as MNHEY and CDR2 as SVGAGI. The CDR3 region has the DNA TGTGCCAGCAGAACGGGGCAGCTACAATCAGCCCCAGCATTT. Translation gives CASRTGQLQSAPAF.

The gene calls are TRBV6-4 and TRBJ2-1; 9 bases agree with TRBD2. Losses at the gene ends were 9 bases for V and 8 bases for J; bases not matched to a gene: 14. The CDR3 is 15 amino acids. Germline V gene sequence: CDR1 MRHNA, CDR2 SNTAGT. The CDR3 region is CARLARGGAWYEQFF. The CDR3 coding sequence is TGTGCCAGGTTAGCCCGCGGGGGGGCCTGGTATGAGCAGTTCTTC.

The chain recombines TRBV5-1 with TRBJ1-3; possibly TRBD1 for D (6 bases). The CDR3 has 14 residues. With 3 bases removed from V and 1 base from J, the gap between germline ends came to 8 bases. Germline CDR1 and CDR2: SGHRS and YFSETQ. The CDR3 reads CASSSQGSGNTIYF. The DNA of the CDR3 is TGCGCCAGCAGCTCCCAGGGGTCTGGAAACACCATATATTTT.

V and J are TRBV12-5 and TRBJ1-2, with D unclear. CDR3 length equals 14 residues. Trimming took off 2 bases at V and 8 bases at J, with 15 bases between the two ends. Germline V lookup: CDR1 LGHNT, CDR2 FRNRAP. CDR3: CASGLPNSPRGYTF. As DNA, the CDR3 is TGTGCTAGTGGTTTGCCAAATAGCCCCCGCGGCTACACCTTC.

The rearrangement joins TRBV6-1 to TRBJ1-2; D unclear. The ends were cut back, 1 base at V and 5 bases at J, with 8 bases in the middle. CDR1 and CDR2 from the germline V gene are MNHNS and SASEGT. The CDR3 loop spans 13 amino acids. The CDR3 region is CASSEVAKYGYTF. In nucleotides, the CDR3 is TGTGCCAGCAGTGAAGTGGCGAAGTATGGCTACACCTTC.

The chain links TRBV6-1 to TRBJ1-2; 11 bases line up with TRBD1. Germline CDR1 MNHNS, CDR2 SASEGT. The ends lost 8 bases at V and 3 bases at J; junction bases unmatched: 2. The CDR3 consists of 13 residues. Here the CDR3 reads CASGQGADYGYTF. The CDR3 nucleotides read TGTGCCAGCGGACAGGGGGCGGACTATGGCTACACCTTC.

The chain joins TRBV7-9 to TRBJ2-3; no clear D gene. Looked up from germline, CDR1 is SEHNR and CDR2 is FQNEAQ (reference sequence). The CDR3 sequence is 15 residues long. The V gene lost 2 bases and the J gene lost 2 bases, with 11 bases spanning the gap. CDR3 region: CASSLRAANTDTQYF. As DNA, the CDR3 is TGTGCCAGCAGCTTAAGGGCAGCCAACACAGATACGCAGTATTTT. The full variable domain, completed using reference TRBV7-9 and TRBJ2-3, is DTGVSQNPRHKITKRGQNVTFRCDPISEHNRLYWYRQTLGQGPEFLTYFQNEAQLEKSRLLSDRFSAERPKGSFSTLEIQRTEQGDSAMYLCASSLRAANTDTQYFGPGTRLTVL.

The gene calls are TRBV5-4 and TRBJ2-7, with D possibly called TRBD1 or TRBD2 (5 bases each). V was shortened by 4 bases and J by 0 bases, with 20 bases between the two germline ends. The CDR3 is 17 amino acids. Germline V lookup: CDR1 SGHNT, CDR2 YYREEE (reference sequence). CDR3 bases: TGTGCCAGCAGCGCCAGAGGGGTAGGGAAGAGCTCCTACGAGCAGTACTTC. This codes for CASSARGVGKSSYEQYF.

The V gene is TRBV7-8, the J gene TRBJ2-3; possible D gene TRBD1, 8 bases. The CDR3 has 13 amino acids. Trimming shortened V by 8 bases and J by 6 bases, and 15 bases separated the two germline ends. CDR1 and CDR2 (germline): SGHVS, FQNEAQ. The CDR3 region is CASGQGGADTQYF. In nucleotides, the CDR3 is TGTGCCAGCGGACAGGGAGGGGCGGATACGCAGTATTTT.

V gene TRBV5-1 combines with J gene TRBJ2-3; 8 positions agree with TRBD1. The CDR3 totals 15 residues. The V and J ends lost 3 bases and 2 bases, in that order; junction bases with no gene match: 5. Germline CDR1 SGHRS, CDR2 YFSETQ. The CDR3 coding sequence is TGCGCCAGCAGCTCACAGGGGGGAACCACAGATACGCAGTATTTT. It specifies CASSSQGGTTDTQYF.

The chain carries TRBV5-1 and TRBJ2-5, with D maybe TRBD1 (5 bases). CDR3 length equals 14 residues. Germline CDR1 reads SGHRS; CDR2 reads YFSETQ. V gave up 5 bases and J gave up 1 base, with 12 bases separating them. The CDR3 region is CASRVTGAQETQYF. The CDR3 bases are TGCGCCAGCAGGGTAACAGGAGCCCAAGAGACCCAGTACTTC.

The chain's CDR3 is CASSVDSGALLGTQYF. CDR3 sequence (DNA): TGTGCCAGCAGCGTCGACTCGGGGGCCTTACTGGGTACGCAGTATTTT. The rearrangement links TRBV9 to TRBJ2-3; either TRBD1 or TRBD2 may fit D (6 bases each). Trimming cost V 2 bases and J 8 bases, with 21 bases left between them. The CDR3 is 16 amino acids. Germline CDR1 is SGDLS and CDR2 is YYNGEE.

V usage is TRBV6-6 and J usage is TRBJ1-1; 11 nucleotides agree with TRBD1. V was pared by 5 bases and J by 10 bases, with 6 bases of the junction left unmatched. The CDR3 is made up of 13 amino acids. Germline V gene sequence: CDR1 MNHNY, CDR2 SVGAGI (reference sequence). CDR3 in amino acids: CASSHPDRGPAFF. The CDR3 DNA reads TGTGCCAGCAGTCACCCGGACAGGGGGCCAGCTTTCTTT.

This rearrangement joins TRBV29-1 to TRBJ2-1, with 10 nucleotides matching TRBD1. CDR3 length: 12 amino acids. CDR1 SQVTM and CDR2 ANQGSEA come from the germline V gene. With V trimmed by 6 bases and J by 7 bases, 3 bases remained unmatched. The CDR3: CSVRTGGNEQFF. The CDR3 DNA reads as TGCAGCGTCAGGACAGGGGGGAATGAGCAGTTCTTC.

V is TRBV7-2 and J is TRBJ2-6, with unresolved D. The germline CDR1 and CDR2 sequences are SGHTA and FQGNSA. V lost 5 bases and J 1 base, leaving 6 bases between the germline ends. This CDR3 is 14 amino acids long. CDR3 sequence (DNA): TGTGCCAGCAGCCCCCGGTCTGGGGCCAACGTCCTGACTTTC. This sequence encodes CASSPRSGANVLTF.

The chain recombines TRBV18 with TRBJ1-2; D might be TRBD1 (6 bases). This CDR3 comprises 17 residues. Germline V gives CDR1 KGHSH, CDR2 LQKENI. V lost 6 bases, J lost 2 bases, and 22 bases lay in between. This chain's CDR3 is CASSNSLGGASNYGYTF. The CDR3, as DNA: TGTGCCAGCTCGAATTCCCTTGGGGGGGCCTCGAACTATGGCTACACCTTC.

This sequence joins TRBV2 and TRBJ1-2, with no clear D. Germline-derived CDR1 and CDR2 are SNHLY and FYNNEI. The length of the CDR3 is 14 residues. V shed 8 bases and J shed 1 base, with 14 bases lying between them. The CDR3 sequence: CASLRAAGNYGYTF. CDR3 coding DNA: TGTGCCAGCCTCCGGGCCGCGGGTAACTATGGCTACACCTTC.

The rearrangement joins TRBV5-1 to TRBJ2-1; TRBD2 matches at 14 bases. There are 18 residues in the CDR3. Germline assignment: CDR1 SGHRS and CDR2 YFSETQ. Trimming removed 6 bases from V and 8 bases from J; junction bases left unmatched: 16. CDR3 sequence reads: CASTATSGGGRSSDEQFF. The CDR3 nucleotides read TGCGCCAGCACCGCGACTAGCGGGGGGGGCCGGTCTTCGGATGAGCAGTTCTTC. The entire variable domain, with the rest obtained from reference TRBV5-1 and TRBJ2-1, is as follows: KAGVTQTPRYLIKTRGQQVTLSCSPISGHRSVSWYQQTPGQGLQFLFEYFSETQRNKGNFPGRFSGRQFSNSRSEMNVSTLELGDSALYLCASTATSGGGRSSDEQFFGPGTRLTVL.

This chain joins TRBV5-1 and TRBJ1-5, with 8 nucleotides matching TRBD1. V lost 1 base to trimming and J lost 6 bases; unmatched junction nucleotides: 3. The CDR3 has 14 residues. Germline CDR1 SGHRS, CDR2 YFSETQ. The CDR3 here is CASSLITGGQPQHF. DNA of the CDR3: TGCGCCAGCAGCTTGATAACAGGGGGTCAGCCCCAGCATTTT.

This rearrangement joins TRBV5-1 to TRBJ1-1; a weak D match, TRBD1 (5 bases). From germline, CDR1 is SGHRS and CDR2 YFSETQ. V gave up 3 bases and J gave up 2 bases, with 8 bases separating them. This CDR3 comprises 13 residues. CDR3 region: CASSWGGNTEAFF. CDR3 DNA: TGCGCCAGCAGCTGGGGGGGAAACACTGAAGCTTTCTTT.